These 18 T cell receptor beta chains were sequenced from one sample in a study of blood T cell repertoires in COVID-19. Clones were sequenced by immunoSEQ multiplex PCR, and TCRdb holds only the in-frame ones, with some missing. The sample has about 240,000 clones, 85% to 90% seen once. Sequencing used peripheral blood. These receptors all come from a woman in her seventies with active or convalescent COVID-19.

This clone showed up just a few times. The V gene is TRBV9, the J gene TRBJ2-1, with TRBD2 matching 11 bases. The germline CDR1 and CDR2 sequences are SGDLS and YYNGEE. J lost 10 bases, V lost 4 bases, and 13 bases had no gene match. This CDR3 has 16 residues. The CDR3 sequence: CASSTLAGGLTGEQFF. DNA of the CDR3: TGTGCCAGCAGCACCTTAGCGGGAGGGCTGACCGGGGAGCAGTTCTTC.

There are a few counts of this clone. The chain carries TRBV5-1 and TRBJ1-1; D call uncertain. Germline V gene lookup returns CDR1 SGHRS and CDR2 YFSETQ. The CDR3 is made up of 13 amino acids. V was clipped by 6 bases and J by 2 bases, with 11 bases between them. The CDR3 coding sequence is TGCGCCAGCAAGATTTCAGTTAACACTGAAGCTTTCTTT. Its protein is CASKISVNTEAFF.

This chain connects TRBV19 to TRBJ1-3; D ambiguous. This CDR3 comprises 14 residues. Trimming took 6 bases from V and 4 from J, leaving 13 bases between them. Germline loops: CDR1 LNHDA, CDR2 SQIVND (reference sequence). This CDR3 reads CASSTDITGNTIYF. DNA of the CDR3: TGTGCCAGTAGCACAGACATCACCGGAAACACCATATATTTT. The whole variable domain, filled in from reference TRBV19 and TRBJ1-3, reads DGGITQSPKYLFRKEGQNVTLSCEQNLNHDAMYWYRQDPGQGLRLIYYSQIVNDFQKGDIAEGYSVSREKKESFPLTVTSAQKNPTAFYLCASSTDITGNTIYFGEGSWLTVV.

This clone appeared once. The V call is TRBV6-5, the J call TRBJ1-1; unclear D gene. Germline V gives CDR1 MNHEY, CDR2 SVGAGI. This CDR3 spans 14 amino acids. V was cut by 6 bases and J by 1 base, with 12 bases left in between. CDR3 residues: CASRRGLKNTEAFF. The CDR3 DNA reads as TGTGCCAGCAGGCGGGGATTGAAGAACACTGAAGCTTTCTTT.

V is TRBV6-2 or TRBV6-3 and J is TRBJ1-5; 9 bases map to TRBD1. Germline V gene sequence: CDR1 MNHEY, CDR2 SVGEGT. This CDR3 has 18 amino acids. The V and J ends lost 2 bases and 4 bases, in that order; junction bases with no gene match: 12. In nucleotides, the CDR3 is TGTGCCAGCAGTTACGGCCAACGCGGGACAGGGCCAAATCAGCCCCAGCATTTT. Amino acid sequence: CASSYGQRGTGPNQPQHF.

The chain joins TRBV5-6 to TRBJ2-7; D is possibly TRBD2 (5 bases). V was pared by 4 bases and J by 3 bases, with 14 bases between. Germline assignment: CDR1 SGHDT and CDR2 YYEEEE. This CDR3 region has 14 residues. The CDR3 loop is CASSIRGRRYEQYF. The CDR3 bases are TGTGCCAGCAGCATCAGAGGGAGACGCTACGAGCAGTACTTC.

This clone was counted a few times. The chain links TRBV7-8 to TRBJ1-2; TRBD1 aligns across 11 bases. Germline V gene data show CDR1 as SGHVS and CDR2 as FQNEAQ. The CDR3 runs 14 residues. With 5 bases clipped from V and 6 bases from J, the junction kept 5 bases outside the gene matches. The CDR3 DNA is TGTGCCAGCAGCCTGACGGACAGGGGGCATGGCTACACCTTC. This translates into CASSLTDRGHGYTF.

This rearrangement joins TRBV24-1 to TRBJ1-2; D perhaps matches TRBD1 (6 bases). V lost 10 bases and J lost 4, with 6 bases in between. Germline V gene sequence: CDR1 KGHDR, CDR2 SFDVKD. The CDR3 loop spans 10 amino acids. The CDR3 DNA reads as TGTGCCACGGACAGCTATGGCTACACCTTC. It codes for CATDSYGYTF.

This sequence joins TRBV29-1 and TRBJ2-3; D remains unclear. In germline, CDR1 is SQVTM, CDR2 ANQGSEA. V gave up 5 bases and J gave up 2 bases, with 8 bases separating them. This CDR3 is built from 12 residues. The CDR3 nucleotides read TGCAGCGTTACCCGGTCCACAGATACGCAGTATTTT. Translation: CSVTRSTDTQYF.

V gene TRBV19 combines with J gene TRBJ1-2; no firm D call. The germline V gene has CDR1 LNHDA and CDR2 SQIVND (reference sequence). Trimming removed 2 bases at V and 4 bases at J, with 14 bases between. CDR3 length equals 15 residues. The CDR3 sequence is CASSILQSQRYGYTF. CDR3 in DNA: TGTGCCAGTAGTATATTGCAGAGCCAGCGCTATGGCTACACCTTC.

The chain is built from TRBV19 and TRBJ1-3, with D possibly TRBD1 on 5 matching bases. Germline V gene sequence: CDR1 LNHDA, CDR2 SQIVND (reference sequence). V gave up 6 bases and J gave up 2 bases, with 8 bases separating them. This CDR3 region has 13 residues. The CDR3 sequence is CASSQDTGNTIYF. In DNA form, the CDR3 reads TGTGCCAGTAGCCAGGACACTGGAAACACCATATATTTT.

The chain links TRBV10-1 to TRBJ2-2, with D unresolved. The CDR3 totals 14 residues. V shed 0 bases and J shed 8 bases, with 10 bases lying between them. Germline V lookup: CDR1 WNHNN, CDR2 SYGVQD (reference sequence). CDR3 region: CASSESPVKGELFF. As DNA, the CDR3 is TGCGCCAGCAGTGAGTCCCCGGTCAAGGGGGAGCTGTTTTTT.

The chain is built from TRBV7-6 and TRBJ1-6; 10 nucleotides match TRBD1. Germline CDR1 reads SGHVS; CDR2 reads FNYEAQ. Trimming cost V 3 bases and J 9 bases; bases outside gene matches: 5. The CDR3 covers 15 residues. The chain's CDR3 is CASSLRQGAGSPLHF. CDR3 DNA: TGTGCCAGCAGCTTGCGACAGGGGGCAGGTTCACCCCTCCACTTT.

CDR3 in amino acids: CSAVGRGVTYEQYF. CDR3 nucleotides: TGCAGCGCCGTGGGGCGGGGGGTAACCTACGAGCAGTACTTC. The chain has TRBV29-1 and TRBJ2-7; the match to TRBD2 covers 8 bases. Per germline, CDR1 SQVTM and CDR2 ANQGSEA. Losses at the gene ends were 7 bases for V and 2 bases for J; bases not matched to a gene: 10. CDR3 length: 14 residues.

The genes are TRBV5-1 and TRBJ1-1; D might be TRBD1 (6 bases). The V gene's germline CDR1 is SGHRS and CDR2 YFSETQ. Trimming took off 3 bases at V and 6 bases at J, with 15 bases between the two ends. This CDR3 is 14 amino acids long. The DNA of the CDR3 is TGCGCCAGCAGCTCGGGCGGGGGCTCGGCTGAAGCTTTCTTT. Translating it yields CASSSGGGSAEAFF.

V is TRBV19 and J is TRBJ2-1; 8 bases map to TRBD2. The CDR3 is 17 amino acids. Germline V gene data show CDR1 as LNHDA and CDR2 as SQIVND (reference sequence). V lost 3 bases and J lost 5; bases outside the gene matches: 12. The CDR3 is CASSMSPLIAGNNEQFF. In nucleotides, the CDR3 is TGTGCCAGTAGTATGTCCCCCCTGATAGCGGGGAACAATGAGCAGTTCTTC. The full variable domain, rest sourced from reference TRBV19 and TRBJ2-1, is DGGITQSPKYLFRKEGQNVTLSCEQNLNHDAMYWYRQDPGQGLRLIYYSQIVNDFQKGDIAEGYSVSREKKESFPLTVTSAQKNPTAFYLCASSMSPLIAGNNEQFFGPGTRLTVL.

This clone occurred a few times. The chain couples TRBV3-1 (or the pseudogene TRBV3-2) to TRBJ1-5, with D possibly TRBD1 on 6 matching bases. The CDR3 length is 13 residues. Germline V gives CDR1 LGHDT, CDR2 YNNKEL (reference sequence). Trimming left V 4 bases short and J 4 bases short, with 8 bases between. CDR3 nucleotide sequence: TGTGCCAGCAGCCCCAGGGGAAATCAGCCCCAGCATTTT. Translation gives CASSPRGNQPQHF.

CDR3 nucleotide sequence: TGTGCCAGCAGCCCCGGGAGATATGGAAACACCATATATTTT. Its protein product is CASSPGRYGNTIYF. This chain links TRBV7-2 with TRBJ1-3, with unresolved D. Germline V lookup: CDR1 SGHTA, CDR2 FQGNSA. Trimming cost V 5 bases and J 3 bases, with 11 bases left between them. The CDR3 contains 14 residues.